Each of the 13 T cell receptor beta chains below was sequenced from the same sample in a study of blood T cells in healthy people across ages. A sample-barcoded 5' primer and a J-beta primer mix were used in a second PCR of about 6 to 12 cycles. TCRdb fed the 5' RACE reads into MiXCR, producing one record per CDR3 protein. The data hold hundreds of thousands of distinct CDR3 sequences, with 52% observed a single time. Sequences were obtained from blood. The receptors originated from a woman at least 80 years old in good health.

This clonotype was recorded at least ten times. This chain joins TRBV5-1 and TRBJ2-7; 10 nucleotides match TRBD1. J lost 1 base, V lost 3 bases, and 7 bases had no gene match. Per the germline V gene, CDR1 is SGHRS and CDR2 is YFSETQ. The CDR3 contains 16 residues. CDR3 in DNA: TGCGCCAGCAGCTGGGGACAGGGGACGGTTTCCTACGAGCAGTACTTC. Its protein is CASSWGQGTVSYEQYF.

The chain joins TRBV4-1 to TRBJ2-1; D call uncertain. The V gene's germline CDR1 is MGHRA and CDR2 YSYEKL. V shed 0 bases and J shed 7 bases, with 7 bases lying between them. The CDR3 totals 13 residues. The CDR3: CASSQDERNEQFF. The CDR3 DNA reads TGCGCCAGCAGCCAAGATGAGAGGAATGAGCAGTTCTTC.

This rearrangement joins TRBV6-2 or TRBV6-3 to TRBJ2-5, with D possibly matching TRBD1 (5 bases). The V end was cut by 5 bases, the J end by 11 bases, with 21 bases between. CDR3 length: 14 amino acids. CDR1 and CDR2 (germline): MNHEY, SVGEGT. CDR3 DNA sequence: TGTGCCAGCAGTCCCATAGGGGCCCACAATGAGCAGTACTTC. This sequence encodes CASSPIGAHNEQYF.

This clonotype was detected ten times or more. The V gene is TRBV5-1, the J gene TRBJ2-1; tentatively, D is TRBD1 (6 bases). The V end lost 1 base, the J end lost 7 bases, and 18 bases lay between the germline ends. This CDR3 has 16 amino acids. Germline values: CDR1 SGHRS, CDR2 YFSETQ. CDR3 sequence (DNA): TGCGCCAGCAGCTTGTTGGCCGACAGGTGGATGAATGAGCAGTTCTTC. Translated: CASSLLADRWMNEQFF.

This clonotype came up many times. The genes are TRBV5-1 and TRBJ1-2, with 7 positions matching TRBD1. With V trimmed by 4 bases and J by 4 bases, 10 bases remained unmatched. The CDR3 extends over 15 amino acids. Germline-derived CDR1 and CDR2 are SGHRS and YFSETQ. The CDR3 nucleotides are TGCGCCAGCAGCGGACGGACAGGCCCCAGCTATGGCTACACCTTC. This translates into CASSGRTGPSYGYTF.

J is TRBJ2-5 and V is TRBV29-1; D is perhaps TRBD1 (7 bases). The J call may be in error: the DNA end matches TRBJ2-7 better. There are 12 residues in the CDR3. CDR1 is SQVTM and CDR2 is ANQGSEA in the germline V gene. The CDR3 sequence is CSVTGEDYEQYF. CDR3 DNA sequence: TGCAGCGTAACAGGGGAGGACTACGAGCAGTACTTC.

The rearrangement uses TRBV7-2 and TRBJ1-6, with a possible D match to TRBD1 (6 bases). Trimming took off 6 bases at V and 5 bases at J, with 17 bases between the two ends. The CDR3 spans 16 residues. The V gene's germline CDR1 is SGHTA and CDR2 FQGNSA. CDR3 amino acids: CASSPTGTVDNSPLHF. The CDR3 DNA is TGTGCCAGCAGTCCAACAGGGACGGTCGATAATTCACCCCTCCACTTT.

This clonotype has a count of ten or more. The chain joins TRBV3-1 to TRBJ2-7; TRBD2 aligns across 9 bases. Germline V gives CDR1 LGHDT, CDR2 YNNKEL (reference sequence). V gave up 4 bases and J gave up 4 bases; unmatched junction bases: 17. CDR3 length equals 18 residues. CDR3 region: CASSLQPFGFSGSYEQYF. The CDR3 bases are TGTGCCAGCAGCCTTCAACCGTTTGGGTTTAGCGGGAGTTACGAGCAGTACTTC.

CDR3 residues: CATSPGRARYAYF. The CDR3, as DNA: TGTGCCACCAGCCCGGGGAGGGCCAGATACGCGTATTTT. J is TRBJ2-3 and V is TRBV15; 7 positions agree with TRBD2. The CDR3 contains 13 residues. V gave up 5 bases and J gave up 14 bases; unmatched junction bases: 13. Germline assignment: CDR1 LNHNV and CDR2 YYDKDF (reference sequence).

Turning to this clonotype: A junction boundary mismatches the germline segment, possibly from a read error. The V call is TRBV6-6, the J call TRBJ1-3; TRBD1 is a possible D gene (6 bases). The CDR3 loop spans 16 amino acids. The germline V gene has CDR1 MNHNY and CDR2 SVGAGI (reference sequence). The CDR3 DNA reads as TGTGCCAGCAGTAACGGGGGCCCTCTGTCAGGAAACGCCATATATTTT. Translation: CASSNGGPLSGNAIYF.

The DNA for the CDR3 is TGTGCCAGCAGCGTAGGGTCCACAGAGACCCAGTACTTC. Translated, it gives CASSVGSTETQYF. The J gene is TRBJ2-5, the V gene TRBV7-9; D not resolved. V lost 5 bases, J lost 4 bases, and 11 bases lay in between. Germline CDR1 and CDR2: SEHNR and FQNEAQ (reference sequence). CDR3 size: 13 residues.

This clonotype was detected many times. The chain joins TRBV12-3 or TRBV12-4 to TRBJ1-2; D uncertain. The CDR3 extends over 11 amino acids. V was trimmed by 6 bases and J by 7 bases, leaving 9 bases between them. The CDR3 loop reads CASSLSGGYTF. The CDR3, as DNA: TGTGCCAGCAGCCTCTCGGGTGGCTACACCTTC.

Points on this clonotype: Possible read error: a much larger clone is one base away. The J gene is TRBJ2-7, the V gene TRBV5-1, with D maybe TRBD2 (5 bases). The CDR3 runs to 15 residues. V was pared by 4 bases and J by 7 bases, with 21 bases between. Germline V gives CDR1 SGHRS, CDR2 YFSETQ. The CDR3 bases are TGCGCCAGCAGCCCTGGGAGCGGCTCCTACAATGAGCAGTACTTC. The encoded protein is CASSPGSGSYNEQYF.